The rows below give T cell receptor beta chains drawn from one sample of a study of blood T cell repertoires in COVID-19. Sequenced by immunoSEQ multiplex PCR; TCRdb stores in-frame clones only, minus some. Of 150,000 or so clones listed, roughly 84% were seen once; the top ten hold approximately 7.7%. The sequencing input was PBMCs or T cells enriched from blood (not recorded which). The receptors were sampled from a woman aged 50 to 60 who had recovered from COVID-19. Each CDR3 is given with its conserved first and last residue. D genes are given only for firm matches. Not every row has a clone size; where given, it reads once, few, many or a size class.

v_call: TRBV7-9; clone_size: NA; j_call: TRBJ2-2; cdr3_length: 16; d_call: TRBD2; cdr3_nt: TGTGCCAGCAGCGGCTGGACTAGCGGGAGGGCCGGGGAGCTGTTTTTT; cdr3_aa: CASSGWTSGRAGELFF
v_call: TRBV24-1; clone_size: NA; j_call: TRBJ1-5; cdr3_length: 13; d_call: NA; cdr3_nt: TGTGCCACCAGTGACTATAGCAATCAGCCCCAGCATTTT; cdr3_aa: CATSDYSNQPQHF
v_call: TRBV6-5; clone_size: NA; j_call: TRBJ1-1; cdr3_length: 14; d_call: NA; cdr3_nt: TGTGCCAGCAGACCTAACAGGGAAGGGGCTGAAGCTTTCTTT; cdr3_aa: CASRPNREGAEAFF
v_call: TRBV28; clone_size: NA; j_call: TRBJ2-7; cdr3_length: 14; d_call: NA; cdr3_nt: TGTGCCAGCAGTTTATCTACCATTCCGTACGAGCAGTACTTC; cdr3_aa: CASSLSTIPYEQYF
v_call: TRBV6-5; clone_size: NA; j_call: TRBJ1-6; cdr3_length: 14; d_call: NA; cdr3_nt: TGTGCCAGCAGTTCCCGACAGGATAATTCACCCCTCCACTTT; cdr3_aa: CASSSRQDNSPLHF
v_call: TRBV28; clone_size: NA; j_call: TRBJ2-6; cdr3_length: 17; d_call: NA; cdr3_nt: TGTGCCAGCAGTTTAAGGAAACTAATCTCTGGGGCCAACGTCCTGACTTTC; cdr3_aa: CASSLRKLISGANVLTF
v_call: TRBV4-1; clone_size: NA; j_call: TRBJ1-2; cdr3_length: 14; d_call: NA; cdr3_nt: TGCGCCAGCAGCCAAGATACAGGGCCGTATGGCTACACCTTC; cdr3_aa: CASSQDTGPYGYTF
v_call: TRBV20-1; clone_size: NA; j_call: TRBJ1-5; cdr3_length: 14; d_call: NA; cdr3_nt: TGCAGTGCTAGTCCCGGGGTGGGTAATCAGCCCCAGCATTTT; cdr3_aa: CSASPGVGNQPQHF
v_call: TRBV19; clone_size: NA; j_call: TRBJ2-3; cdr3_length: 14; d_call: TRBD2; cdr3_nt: TGTGCCAGTAAATTAGCGGGGGGTGCCGATACGCAGTATTTT; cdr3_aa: CASKLAGGADTQYF
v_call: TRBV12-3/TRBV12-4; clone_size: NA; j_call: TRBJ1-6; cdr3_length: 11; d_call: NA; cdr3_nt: TGTGCCAGCAGTTTCCAGTCACCCCTCCACTTT; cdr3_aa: CASSFQSPLHF
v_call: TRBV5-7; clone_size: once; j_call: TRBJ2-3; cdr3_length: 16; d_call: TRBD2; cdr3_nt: TGTGCCAGCAGCTGGAGGACTAGCGGGAGCACAGATACGCAGTATTTT; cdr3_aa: CASSWRTSGSTDTQYF
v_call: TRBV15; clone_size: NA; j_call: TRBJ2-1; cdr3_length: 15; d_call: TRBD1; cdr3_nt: TGTGCCACCAGCAGAGGAGACAGGGCCCGCGGGGAGCAGTTCTTC; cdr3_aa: CATSRGDRARGEQFF
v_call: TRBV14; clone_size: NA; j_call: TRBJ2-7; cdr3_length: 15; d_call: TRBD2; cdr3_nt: TGTGCCAGCAGACCGGGACTAGCGGGAGTGGGGGAGCAGTACTTC; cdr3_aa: CASRPGLAGVGEQYF
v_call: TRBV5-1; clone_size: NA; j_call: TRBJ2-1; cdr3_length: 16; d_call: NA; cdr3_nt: TGCGCCAGCAGCAGCCCCCTAGGGGGCTCCTACAATGAGCAGTTCTTC; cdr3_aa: CASSSPLGGSYNEQFF
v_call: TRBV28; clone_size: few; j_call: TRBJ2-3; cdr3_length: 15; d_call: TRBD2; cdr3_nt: TGTGCCAGCAGCCCTGGGAGCGGGAGTTTGGATACGCAGTATTTT; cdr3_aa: CASSPGSGSLDTQYF
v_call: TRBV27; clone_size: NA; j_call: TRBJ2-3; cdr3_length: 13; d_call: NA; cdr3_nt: TGTGCCAGCAGTCCCCCCGGCACAGATACGCAGTATTTT; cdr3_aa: CASSPPGTDTQYF
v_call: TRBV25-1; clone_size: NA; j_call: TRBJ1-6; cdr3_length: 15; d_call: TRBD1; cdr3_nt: TGTGCCAGCAGTGGCCACAGGGGAGAGAATTCACCCCTCCACTTT; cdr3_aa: CASSGHRGENSPLHF
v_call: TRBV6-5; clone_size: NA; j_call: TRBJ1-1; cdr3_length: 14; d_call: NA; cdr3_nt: TGTGCCAGCAGTTACAGCTTCTTGAACACTGAAGCTTTCTTT; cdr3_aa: CASSYSFLNTEAFF
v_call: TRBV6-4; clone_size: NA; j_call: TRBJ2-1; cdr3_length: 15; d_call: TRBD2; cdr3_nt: TGTGCCAGCAGTGCGGGGACTAGCGGGGGAAGTGAGCAGTTCTTC; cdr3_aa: CASSAGTSGGSEQFF
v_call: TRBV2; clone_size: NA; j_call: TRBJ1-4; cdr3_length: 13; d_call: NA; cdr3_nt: TGTGCCAGCGTCCGACAGTTTAATGAAAAACTGTTTTTT; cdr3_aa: CASVRQFNEKLFF
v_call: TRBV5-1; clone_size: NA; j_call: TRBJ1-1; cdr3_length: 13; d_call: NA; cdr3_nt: TGCGCCAGCAGCTTGGCCGTTAACACTGAAGCTTTCTTT; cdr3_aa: CASSLAVNTEAFF
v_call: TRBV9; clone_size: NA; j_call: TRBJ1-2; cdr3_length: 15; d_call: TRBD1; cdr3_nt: TGTGCCAGCAGCGGGGGGACAGGGCGGACCTATGGCTACACCTTC; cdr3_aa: CASSGGTGRTYGYTF
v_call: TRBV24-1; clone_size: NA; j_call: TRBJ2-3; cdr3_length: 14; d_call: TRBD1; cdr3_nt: TGTGCCACCAGCACAGGGGGCTGGACAGATACGCAGTATTTT; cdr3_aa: CATSTGGWTDTQYF
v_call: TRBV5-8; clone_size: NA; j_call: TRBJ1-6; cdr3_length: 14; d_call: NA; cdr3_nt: TGTGCCAGCAGCTTTACAGGGACCAATTCACCCCTCCACTTT; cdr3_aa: CASSFTGTNSPLHF
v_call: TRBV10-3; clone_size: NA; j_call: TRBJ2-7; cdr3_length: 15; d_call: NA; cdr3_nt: TGTGCCATCAGTGAGGGGGGCGACTTCTCCTACGAGCAGTACTTC; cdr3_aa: CAISEGGDFSYEQYF
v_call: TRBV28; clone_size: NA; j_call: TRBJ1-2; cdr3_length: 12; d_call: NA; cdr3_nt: TGTGCCAGCACGGCAGGGGCCTATGGCTACACCTTC; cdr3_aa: CASTAGAYGYTF
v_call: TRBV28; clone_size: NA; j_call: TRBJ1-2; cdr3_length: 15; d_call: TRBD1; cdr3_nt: TGTGCCAGCAGTTTAGGAGGGGGCATCGACTATGGCTACACCTTC; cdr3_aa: CASSLGGGIDYGYTF
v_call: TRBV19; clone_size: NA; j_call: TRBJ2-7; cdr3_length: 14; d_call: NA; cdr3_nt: TGTGCCAGTAGTACCCGCCAGGGTGCCTACGAGCAGTACTTC; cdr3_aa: CASSTRQGAYEQYF
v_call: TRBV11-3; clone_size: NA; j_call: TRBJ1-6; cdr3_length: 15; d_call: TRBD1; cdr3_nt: TGTGCCAGCAGCCCTCGGACAGGGCTAGACTCACCCCTCCACTTT; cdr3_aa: CASSPRTGLDSPLHF
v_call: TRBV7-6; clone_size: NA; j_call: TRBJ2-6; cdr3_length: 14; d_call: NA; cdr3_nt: TGTGCCAGCAGCTTAGCAGCGGGGGCCAACGTCCTGACTTTC; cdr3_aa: CASSLAAGANVLTF
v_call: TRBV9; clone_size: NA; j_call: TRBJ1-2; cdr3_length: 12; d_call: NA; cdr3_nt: TGTGCCAGCAGCGTAGGCGGTTATGGCTACACCTTC; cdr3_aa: CASSVGGYGYTF
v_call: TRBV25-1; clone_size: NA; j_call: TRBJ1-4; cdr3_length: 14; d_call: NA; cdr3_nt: TGTGCCAGCAGTGAATATCGGGATAATGAAAAACTGTTTTTT; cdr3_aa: CASSEYRDNEKLFF
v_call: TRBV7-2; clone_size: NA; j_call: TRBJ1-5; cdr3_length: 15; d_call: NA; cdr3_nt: TGTGCCAGCAGCTTAGCAGGGGTGGGCAATCAGCCCCAGCATTTT; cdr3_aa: CASSLAGVGNQPQHF
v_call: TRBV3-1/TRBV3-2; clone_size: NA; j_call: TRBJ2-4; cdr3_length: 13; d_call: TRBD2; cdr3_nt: TGTGCCAGCAGACGGACTAGTGCCGACATTCAGTACTTC; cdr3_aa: CASRRTSADIQYF
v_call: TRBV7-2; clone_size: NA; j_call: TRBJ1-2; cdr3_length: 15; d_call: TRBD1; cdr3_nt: TGTGCCAGCAGCCCGGACTTGGACAGGGTGGACGGCTACACCTTC; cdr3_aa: CASSPDLDRVDGYTF
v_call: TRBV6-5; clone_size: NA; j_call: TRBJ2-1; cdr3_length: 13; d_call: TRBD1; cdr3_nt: TGTGCCAGCAGTTTGACAGGGTTTGGTGAGCAGTTCTTC; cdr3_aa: CASSLTGFGEQFF
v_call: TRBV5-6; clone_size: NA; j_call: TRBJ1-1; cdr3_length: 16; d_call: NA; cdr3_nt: TGTGCCAGCAGCTGGAGGGGCAGGGACCTGAACACTGAAGCTTTCTTT; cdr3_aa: CASSWRGRDLNTEAFF
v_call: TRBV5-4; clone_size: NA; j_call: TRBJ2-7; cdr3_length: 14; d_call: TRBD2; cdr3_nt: TGTGCCAGCAGCGCGGGGGGGGGATCCTACGAGCAGTACTTC; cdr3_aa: CASSAGGGSYEQYF
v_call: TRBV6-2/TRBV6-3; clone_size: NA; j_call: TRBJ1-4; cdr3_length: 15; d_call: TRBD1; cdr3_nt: TGTGCCAGCAGTTACTCGGGGACAGGGGACGAAAAACTGTTTTTT; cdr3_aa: CASSYSGTGDEKLFF
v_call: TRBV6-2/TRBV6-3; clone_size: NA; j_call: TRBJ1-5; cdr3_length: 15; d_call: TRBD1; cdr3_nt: TGTGCCAGCAGCGACCACGGGACAGTTGAACGGCCCCAGCATTTT; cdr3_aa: CASSDHGTVERPQHF
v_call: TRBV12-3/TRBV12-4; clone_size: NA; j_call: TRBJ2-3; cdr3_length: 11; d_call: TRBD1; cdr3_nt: TGTGCCAGCAGCCGGACAGGGACGCAGTATTTT; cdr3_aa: CASSRTGTQYF
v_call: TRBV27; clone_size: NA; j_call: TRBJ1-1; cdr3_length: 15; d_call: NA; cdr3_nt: TGTGCCAGCAGTTTTTCGTACAGGCCAACCACTGAAGCTTTCTTT; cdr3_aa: CASSFSYRPTTEAFF
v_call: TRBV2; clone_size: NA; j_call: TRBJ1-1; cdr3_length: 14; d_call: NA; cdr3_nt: TGTGCCAGCAGTGAAGGGAGGGGGAACACTGAAGCTTTCTTT; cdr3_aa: CASSEGRGNTEAFF
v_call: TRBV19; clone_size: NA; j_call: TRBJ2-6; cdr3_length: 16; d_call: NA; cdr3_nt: TGTGCCAGTAGTGAACAACAGGGTTCTGGGGCCAACGTCCTGACTTTC; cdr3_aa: CASSEQQGSGANVLTF
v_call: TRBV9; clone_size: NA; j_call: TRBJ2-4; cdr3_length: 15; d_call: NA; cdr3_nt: TGTGCCCGTAAAAGAGGGAGTCTAGCCAAAAACATTCAGTACTTC; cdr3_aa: CARKRGSLAKNIQYF
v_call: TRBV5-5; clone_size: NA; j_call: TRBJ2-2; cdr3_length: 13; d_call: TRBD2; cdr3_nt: TGTGCCAGCAGACCGGGGGGGGCCGGGGAGCTGTTTTTT; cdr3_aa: CASRPGGAGELFF
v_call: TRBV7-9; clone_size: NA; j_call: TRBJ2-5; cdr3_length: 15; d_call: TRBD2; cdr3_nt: TGTGCCAGCAGCCGTAGCGGGAGGGCCGTTGAGACCCAGTACTTC; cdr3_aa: CASSRSGRAVETQYF
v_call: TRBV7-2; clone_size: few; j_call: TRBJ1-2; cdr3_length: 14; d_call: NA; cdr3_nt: TGTGCCAGCAGCTCAGGGTTGGGGAACTATGGCTACACCTTC; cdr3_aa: CASSSGLGNYGYTF
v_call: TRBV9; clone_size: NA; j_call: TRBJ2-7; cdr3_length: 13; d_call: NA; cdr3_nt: TGTGCCAGCAGCGGACTCCAGGGGTACGAGCAGTACTTC; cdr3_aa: CASSGLQGYEQYF
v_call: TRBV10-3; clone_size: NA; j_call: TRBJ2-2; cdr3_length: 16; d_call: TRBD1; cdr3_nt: TGTGCCATCAGTCGACAGGGGGCAACGAACACCGGGGAGCTGTTTTTT; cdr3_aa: CAISRQGATNTGELFF
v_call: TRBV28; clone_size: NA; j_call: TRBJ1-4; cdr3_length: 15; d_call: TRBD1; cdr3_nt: TGTGCCAGCAGTCCAACAGGGGCCAACAATGAAAAACTGTTTTTT; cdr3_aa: CASSPTGANNEKLFF
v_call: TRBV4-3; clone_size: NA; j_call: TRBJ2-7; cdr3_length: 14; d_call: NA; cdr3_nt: TGCGCCAGCGGGTTTCGGGGAGCGGGCCACGAGCAGTACTTC; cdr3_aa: CASGFRGAGHEQYF
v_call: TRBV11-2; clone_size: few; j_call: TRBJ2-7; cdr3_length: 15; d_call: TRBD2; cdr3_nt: TGTGCCAGCAGCTTAGTCGCGGGGGGTTCCTACGAGCAGTACTTC; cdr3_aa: CASSLVAGGSYEQYF
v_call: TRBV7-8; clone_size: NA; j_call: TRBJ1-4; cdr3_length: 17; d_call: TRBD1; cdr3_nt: TGTGCCAGCAGCTTAGATCCCCGAGAACAGGGGAGTGAAAAACTGTTTTTT; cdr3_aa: CASSLDPREQGSEKLFF
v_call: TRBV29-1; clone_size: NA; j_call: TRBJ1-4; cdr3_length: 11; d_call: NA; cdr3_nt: TGCAGCGTTTTCTTACTTGAAAAACTGTTTTTT; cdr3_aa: CSVFLLEKLFF
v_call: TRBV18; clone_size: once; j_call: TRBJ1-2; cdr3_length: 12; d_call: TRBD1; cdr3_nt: TGTGCCAGCTCACCTGACAGGGATGGCTACACCTTC; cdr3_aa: CASSPDRDGYTF
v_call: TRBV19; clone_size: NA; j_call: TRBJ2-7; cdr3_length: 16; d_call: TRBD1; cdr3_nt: TGTGCCAGTAGTATACTGACAGGGCAGGGTACCTACGAGCAGTACTTC; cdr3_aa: CASSILTGQGTYEQYF
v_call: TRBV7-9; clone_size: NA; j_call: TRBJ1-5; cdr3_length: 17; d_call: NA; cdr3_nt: TGTGCCAGCAGCCGCGGGGTCGTCAGAGAGGGCAATCAGCCCCAGCATTTT; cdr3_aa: CASSRGVVREGNQPQHF
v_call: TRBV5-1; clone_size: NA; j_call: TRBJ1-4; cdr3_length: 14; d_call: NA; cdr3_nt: TGCGCCAGCAGCCTGGGCAGGGGCCATGAAAAACTGTTTTTT; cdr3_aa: CASSLGRGHEKLFF